This T cell receptor (beta chain) was sequenced in a study of blood T cell repertoires in COVID-19. Study context: The samples span acute and convalescent COVID-19 from the United States, Italy and Spain. The analysed material was cDNA or gDNA that came from T cells, B-cell-depleted T cells, or PBMCs.

The Seattle site enrolled patients during active infection and followed them longitudinally. Authors' data handling: Estimated nucleated cell counts came from reference gene primer amplification. Clones were read by immunoSEQ multiplex PCR, and TCRdb kept only the in-frame ones, dropping some. V and J calls and clone size are copied from that table; D and trimming were computed from the DNA. Of hundreds of thousands of clones in the sample, 85% to 90% were seen once. The germline V and J ends were trimmed by 6 bases and 2 bases, with 13 bases remaining between them. The CDR3 sequence is 13 residues long. Germline assignment: CDR1 SQVTM and CDR2 ANQGSEA.

This chain connects TRBV29-1 to TRBJ1-1; tentative D call: TRBD1 (5 bases). The sample consisted of peripheral blood. The sequence derives from a man aged 18 to 29 with COVID-19, enrolled during active disease. The CDR3 protein is CSVPRVSNTEAFF. The DNA of the CDR3 is TGCAGCGTGCCCAGGGTTTCCAACACTGAAGCTTTCTTT.